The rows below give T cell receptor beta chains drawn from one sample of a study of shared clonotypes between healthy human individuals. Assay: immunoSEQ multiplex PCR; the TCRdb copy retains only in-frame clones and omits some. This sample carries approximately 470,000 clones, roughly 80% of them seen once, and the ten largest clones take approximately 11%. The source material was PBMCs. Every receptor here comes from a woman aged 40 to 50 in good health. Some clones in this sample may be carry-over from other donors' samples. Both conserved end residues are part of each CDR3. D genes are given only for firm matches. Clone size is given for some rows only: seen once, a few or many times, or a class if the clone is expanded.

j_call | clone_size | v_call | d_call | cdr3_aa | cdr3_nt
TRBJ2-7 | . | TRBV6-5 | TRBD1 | CASSVTGEGPNEQYF | TGTGCCAGCAGTGTCACAGGGGAAGGACCTAACGAGCAGTACTTC
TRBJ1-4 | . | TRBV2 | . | CASLHDPNAEKLFF | TGTGCCAGCCTGCATGACCCAAACGCTGAAAAACTGTTTTTT
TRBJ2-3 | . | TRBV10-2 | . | CASAPTGSTDTQYF | TGCGCCAGCGCCCCGACGGGGAGCACAGATACGCAGTATTTT
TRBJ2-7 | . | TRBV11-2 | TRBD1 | CASSGQGQGIYEQYF | TGTGCCAGCAGTGGCCAGGGACAGGGGATCTACGAGCAGTACTTC
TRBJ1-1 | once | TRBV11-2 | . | CASSLGGDGLGAFF | TGTGCCAGCAGCTTAGGGGGGGATGGGCTCGGAGCTTTCTTT
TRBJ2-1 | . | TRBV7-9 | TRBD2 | CASSERWEGPNEQFF | TGTGCCAGCAGCGAGCGGTGGGAGGGACCCAATGAGCAGTTCTTC
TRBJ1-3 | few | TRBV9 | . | CASSVAPDGGGSTIYF | TGTGCCAGCAGCGTAGCCCCAGATGGGGGGGGAAGCACCATATATTTT
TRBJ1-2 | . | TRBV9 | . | CASSVGVRGGNYGYTF | TGTGCCAGCAGCGTAGGGGTACGGGGCGGTAACTATGGCTACACCTTC
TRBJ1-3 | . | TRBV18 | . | CASSPPLEGNTIYF | TGTGCCAGCTCACCACCCTTGGAAGGGAACACCATATATTTT
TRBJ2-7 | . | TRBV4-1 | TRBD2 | CASSQAVTSVYEQYF | TGCGCCAGCAGCCAAGCGGTGACTAGCGTCTACGAGCAGTACTTC
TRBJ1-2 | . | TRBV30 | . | CACTKGGDYGYTF | TGTGCCTGTACCAAGGGTGGCGACTATGGCTACACCTTT
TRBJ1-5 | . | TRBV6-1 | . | CASSYSGNFQPQHF | TGTGCCAGCTCCTACTCAGGGAATTTTCAGCCCCAGCATTTT
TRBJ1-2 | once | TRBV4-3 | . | CASSQEITGSYGYTF | TGCGCCAGCAGCCAAGAAATAACAGGGAGCTATGGCTACACCTTC
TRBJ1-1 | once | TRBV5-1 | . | CASSLEGHKNTEAFF | TGCGCCAGCAGCTTGGAGGGGCATAAGAACACTGAAGCTTTCTTT
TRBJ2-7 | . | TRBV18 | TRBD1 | CASSPGQGLVEQYF | TGTGCCAGCTCACCGGGACAGGGGCTCGTCGAGCAGTACTTC
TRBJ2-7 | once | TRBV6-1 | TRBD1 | CATGTGVSYEQYF | TGTGCCACCGGGACAGGGGTCTCCTACGAGCAGTACTTC
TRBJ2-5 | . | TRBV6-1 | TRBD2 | CASSKGTSEQETQYF | TGTGCCAGCAGTAAAGGGACTAGCGAGCAAGAGACCCAGTACTTC
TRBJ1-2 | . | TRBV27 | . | CASSPDGQHYGYTF | TGTGCCAGCAGTCCTGATGGACAGCACTATGGCTACACCTTC
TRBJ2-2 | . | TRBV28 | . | CASKSGGRRTGELFF | TGTGCCAGCAAATCCGGGGGTCGGCGCACCGGGGAGCTGTTTTTT
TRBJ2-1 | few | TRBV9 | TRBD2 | CASSAGTITYNEQFF | TGTGCCAGCAGCGCCGGGACTATTACCTACAATGAGCAGTTCTTC
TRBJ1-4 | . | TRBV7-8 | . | CASSLGRRAGDEKLFF | TGTGCCAGCAGCTTAGGGCGTCGGGCAGGGGATGAAAAACTGTTTTTT
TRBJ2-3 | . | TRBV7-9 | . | CASSLVWTMDTQYF | TGTGCCAGCAGCTTAGTTTGGACTATGGATACGCAGTATTTT
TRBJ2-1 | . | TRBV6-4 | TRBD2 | CASSPTTSGYNEQFF | TGTGCCAGCAGTCCAACGACTAGCGGGTACAATGAGCAGTTCTTC
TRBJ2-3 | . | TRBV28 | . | CASTPDPGADTQYF | TGTGCCAGCACCCCAGACCCTGGGGCAGATACGCAGTATTTT
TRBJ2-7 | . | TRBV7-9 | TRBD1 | CASSLDGRQGGEQYF | TGTGCCAGCAGCTTAGATGGGCGACAGGGTGGCGAGCAGTACTTC
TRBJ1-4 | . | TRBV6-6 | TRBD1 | CASSLTGSNEKLFF | TGTGCCAGCAGCTTGACAGGGTCTAATGAAAAACTGTTTTTT
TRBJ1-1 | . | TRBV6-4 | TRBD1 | CASSEGDRTEAFF | TGTGCCAGCAGTGAAGGGGACAGGACTGAAGCTTTCTTT
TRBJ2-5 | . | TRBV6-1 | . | CASSELRGAQETQYF | TGTGCCAGCAGTGAGTTAAGGGGTGCTCAAGAGACCCAGTACTTC
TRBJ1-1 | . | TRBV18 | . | CASSPGGQSKTEAFF | TGTGCCAGCTCACCAGGGGGACAAAGCAAGACTGAAGCTTTCTTT
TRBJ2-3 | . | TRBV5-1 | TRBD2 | CASSLAGRATDTQYF | TGCGCTAGCAGTTTGGCCGGGAGGGCCACAGATACGCAGTATTTT
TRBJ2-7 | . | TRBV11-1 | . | CASSQLAGLSYEQYF | TGTGCCAGCAGCCAACTGGCTGGGCTTTCCTACGAGCAGTACTTC
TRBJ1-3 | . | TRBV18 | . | CASSPRSFESSGNTIYF | TGTGCCAGCTCACCCAGGTCTTTTGAGAGCTCTGGAAACACCATATATTTT
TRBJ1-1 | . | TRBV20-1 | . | CSATGRTEAFF | TGCAGTGCTACAGGGAGGACTGAAGCTTTCTTT
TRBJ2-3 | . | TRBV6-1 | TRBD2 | CASSEVLAGPSTDTQYF | TGTGCCAGCAGTGAAGTTCTAGCGGGACCGAGCACAGATACGCAGTATTTT
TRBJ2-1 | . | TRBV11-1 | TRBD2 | CASSQAASGSFHEQFF | TGTGCCAGCAGCCAAGCGGCTAGCGGGAGTTTCCATGAGCAGTTCTTC
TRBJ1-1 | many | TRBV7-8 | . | CASSPKRAANTEAFF | TGTGCCAGCAGCCCGAAGAGAGCCGCGAACACTGAAGCTTTCTTT
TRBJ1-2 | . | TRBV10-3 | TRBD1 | CAISEWTGEYGYTF | TGTGCCATCAGTGAGTGGACAGGGGAATATGGCTACACCTTC
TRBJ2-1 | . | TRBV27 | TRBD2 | CASSFGVAGAYNEQFF | TGTGCCAGCAGTTTCGGGGTAGCGGGAGCCTACAATGAGCAGTTCTTC
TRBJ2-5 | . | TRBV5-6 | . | CASSLLQGTGETQYF | TGTGCCAGCAGCTTGTTACAGGGTACCGGGGAGACCCAGTACTTC
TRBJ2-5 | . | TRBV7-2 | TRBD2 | CASSFFTSEQETQYF | TGTGCCAGCAGCTTCTTTACTAGCGAGCAGGAGACCCAGTACTTC
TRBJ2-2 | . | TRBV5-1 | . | CASSLGAIGTGELFF | TGCGCCAGCAGCTTGGGTGCGATCGGGACCGGGGAGCTGTTTTTT
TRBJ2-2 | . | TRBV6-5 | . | CASSYAVVNTGELFF | TGTGCCAGCAGTTATGCCGTGGTGAACACCGGGGAGCTGTTTTTT
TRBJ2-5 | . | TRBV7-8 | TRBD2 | CASSPQAGAWETQYF | TGTGCCAGCAGCCCCCAGGCGGGAGCTTGGGAGACCCAGTACTTC
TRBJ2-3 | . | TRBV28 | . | CASTLGRTTDTQYF | TGTGCCAGCACCCTGGGGAGGACCACAGATACGCAGTATTTT
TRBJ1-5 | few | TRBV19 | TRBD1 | CASSRAGQGGNQPQHF | TGTGCCAGTAGTAGAGCGGGACAGGGCGGCAATCAGCCCCAGCATTTT
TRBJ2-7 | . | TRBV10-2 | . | CASSESSRAGEQYF | TGCGCCAGCAGTGAGTCCTCTAGGGCCGGAGAGCAGTACTTC
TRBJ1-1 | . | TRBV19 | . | CASKRGTNTEAFF | TGTGCCAGTAAACGGGGGACTAACACTGAAGCTTTCTTT
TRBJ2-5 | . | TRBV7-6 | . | CASSPWAGLETQYF | TGTGCCAGCAGCCCGTGGGCAGGGTTAGAGACCCAGTACTTC
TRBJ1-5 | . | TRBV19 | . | CASSPRDQPQHF | TGTGCCAGTAGTCCACGCGATCAGCCCCAGCATTTT
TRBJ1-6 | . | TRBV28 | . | CASSRDVLGADSPLHF | TGTGCCAGCAGTAGGGACGTGTTGGGGGCGGATTCACCCCTCCACTTT
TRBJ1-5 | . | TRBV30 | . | CAWSGGDSRGQPQHF | TGTGCCTGGAGTGGCGGAGACAGTCGGGGACAGCCCCAGCATTTT
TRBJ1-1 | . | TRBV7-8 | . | CASSLSGRTAEAFF | TGTGCCAGCAGCTTATCCGGGAGGACGGCTGAAGCTTTCTTT
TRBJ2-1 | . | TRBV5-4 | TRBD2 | CASSSMGLAGVKEQFF | TGTGCCAGCAGCTCCATGGGACTAGCGGGAGTCAAGGAGCAGTTCTTC
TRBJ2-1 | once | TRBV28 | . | CASSTQGLEQFF | TGTGCCAGCAGCACACAGGGACTTGAGCAGTTCTTC
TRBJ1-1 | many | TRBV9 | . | CASSSRRNTEAFF | TGTGCCAGCAGCTCACGACGGAACACTGAAGCTTTCTTT